This T cell receptor beta chain is from a study of T cells after yellow fever vaccination. This clonotype came up a few times. Its antigen is unidentified. Researchers made TCR cDNA using 5'RACE template switching, and this step added a universal primer site and UMIs. TCRdb reanalysed the 5' RACE reads using MiXCR and keeps one entry per CDR3 protein. Of 200,000 to 250,000 distinct CDR3 sequences in the sample, 6.9% were seen once. Points from the study as a whole: Most primary-vaccination clones reappeared after the booster (96% CD4, about 90% CD8).

This sequence was found in a young man who received the YFV17D yellow fever vaccine. This specimen was CD4+ T cells sorted from PBMCs, taken 15 days after the yellow fever booster vaccination.

The CDR3 nucleotides are TGTGCCAGTGCCTCACTAGCGGGAGGCCTATACAATGAGCAGTTCTTC. Translation gives CASASLAGGLYNEQFF. V gene TRBV28 combines with J gene TRBJ2-1; 12 nucleotides match TRBD2. This CDR3 contains 16 residues. Per germline, CDR1 MDHEN and CDR2 SYDVKM. V lost 9 bases to trimming and J lost 4 bases; unmatched junction nucleotides: 10.